This T cell receptor beta chain is drawn from a study of blood T cell repertoires in COVID-19. Study-wide background: T cells, B-cell-depleted T cells, or PBMCs supplied cDNA or gDNA.

Sequencing was performed with immunoSEQ multiplex PCR; in TCRdb, only in-frame clones are kept and a portion is missing. The profile shows 390,000 or so clones, around four fifths of them singletons. This clone was found once. Other DNA variants within this sample encode the same CDR3. Source material: PBMCs or T cells enriched from blood (not recorded which). The TCR comes from a woman aged 45-59 years who had recovered from COVID-19.

CDR3 nucleotide sequence: TGCGCCAGCAGCTTGGTCCAGGGGGACTATGGCTACACCTTC. This codes for CASSLVQGDYGYTF. The rearrangement links TRBV5-1 to TRBJ1-2; 7 bases are shared with TRBD1. Germline values: CDR1 SGHRS, CDR2 YFSETQ. The CDR3 loop spans 14 amino acids. J lost 3 bases, V lost 0 bases, and 2 bases had no gene match.